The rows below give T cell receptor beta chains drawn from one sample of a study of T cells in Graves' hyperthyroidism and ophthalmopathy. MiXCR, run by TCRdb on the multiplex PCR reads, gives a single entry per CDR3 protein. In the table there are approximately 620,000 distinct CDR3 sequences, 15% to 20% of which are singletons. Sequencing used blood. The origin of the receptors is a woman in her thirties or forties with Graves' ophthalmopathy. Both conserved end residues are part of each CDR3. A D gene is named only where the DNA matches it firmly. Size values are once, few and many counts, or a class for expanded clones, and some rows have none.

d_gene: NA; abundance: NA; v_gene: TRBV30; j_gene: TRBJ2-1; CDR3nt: TGTGCCTGGAGTGTACTTGGTGAGAGGTCGGGGGAGCAGTTCTTC; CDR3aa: CAWSVLGERSGEQFF
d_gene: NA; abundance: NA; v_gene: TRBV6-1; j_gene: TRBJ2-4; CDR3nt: TGTGCCCACGAGGGCATTCAGTACTTC; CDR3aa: CAHEGIQYF
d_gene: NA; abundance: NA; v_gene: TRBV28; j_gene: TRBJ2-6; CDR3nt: TGTGCCAGCAGTTCCGGGTCGTTGGGCTCTGGGGCCAACGTCCTGACTTTC; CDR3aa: CASSSGSLGSGANVLTF
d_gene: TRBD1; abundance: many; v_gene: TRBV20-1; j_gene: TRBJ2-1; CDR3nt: TGCAGTGCTGAGGGACAGGGTAATGAGCAGTTCTTC; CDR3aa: CSAEGQGNEQFF
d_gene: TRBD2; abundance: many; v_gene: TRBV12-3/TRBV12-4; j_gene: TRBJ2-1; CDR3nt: TGTGCCAGCAGTTCCGGAGGACTAGCGGGGTTATCAGATGAGCAGTTCTTC; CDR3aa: CASSSGGLAGLSDEQFF
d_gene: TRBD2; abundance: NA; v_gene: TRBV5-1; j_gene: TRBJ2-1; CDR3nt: TGCGCCAGCAGCGTGGGGGGGGGTGGAAGGGATGAGCAGTTCTTC; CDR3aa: CASSVGGGGRDEQFF
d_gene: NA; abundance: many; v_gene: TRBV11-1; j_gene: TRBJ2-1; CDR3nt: TGTGCCAGCAGCTTAGCCCTATCCTACAATGAGCAGTTCTTC; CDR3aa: CASSLALSYNEQFF
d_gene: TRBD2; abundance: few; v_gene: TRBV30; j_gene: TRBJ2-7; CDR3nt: TGTGCCTGGAGGCTTCCGGGAGGGCCGGGAGAGCAGTACTTC; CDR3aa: CAWRLPGGPGEQYF
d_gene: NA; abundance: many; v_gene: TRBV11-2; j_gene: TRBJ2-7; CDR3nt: TGTGCCAGCAGCTTAGGTCCGGGATCCTACGAGCAGTACTTC; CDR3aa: CASSLGPGSYEQYF
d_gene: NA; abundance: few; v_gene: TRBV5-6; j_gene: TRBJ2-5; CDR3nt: TGTGCCAGCAGCTTGTATCCAGGAGGGCCACAAGAGACCCAGTACTTC; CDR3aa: CASSLYPGGPQETQYF
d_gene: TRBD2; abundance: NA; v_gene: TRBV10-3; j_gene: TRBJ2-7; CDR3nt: TGTGCCATCAGTGACGATAAACCGGGACTAGCCTACGAGCAGTACTTC; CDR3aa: CAISDDKPGLAYEQYF
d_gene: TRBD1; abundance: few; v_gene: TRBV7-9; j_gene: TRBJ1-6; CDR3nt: TGTGCCAGCAGCTTAGCACCAGCCGGGACAGCGGGCTCACCCCTCCACTTT; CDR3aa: CASSLAPAGTAGSPLHF
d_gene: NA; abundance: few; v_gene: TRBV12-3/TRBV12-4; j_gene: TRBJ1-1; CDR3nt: TGTGCCAGCAGTAAAACTCAGGGGAACACTGAAGCTTTCTTT; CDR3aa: CASSKTQGNTEAFF
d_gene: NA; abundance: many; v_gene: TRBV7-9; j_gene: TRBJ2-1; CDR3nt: TGTGCCAGCAGCCCCGACGACTGGTCAAATGAGCAGTTCTTC; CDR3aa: CASSPDDWSNEQFF
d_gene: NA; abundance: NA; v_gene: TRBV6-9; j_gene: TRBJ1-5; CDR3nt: TGTGCCAGCAGTTACCCGACCCTAGGTATTAGCCGTGGCAATCAGCCCCAGCATTTT; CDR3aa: CASSYPTLGISRGNQPQHF
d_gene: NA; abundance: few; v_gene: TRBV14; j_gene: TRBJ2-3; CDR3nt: TGTGCCAGCAGCCTCCGACAGCCCCACACAGATACGCAGTATTTT; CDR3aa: CASSLRQPHTDTQYF
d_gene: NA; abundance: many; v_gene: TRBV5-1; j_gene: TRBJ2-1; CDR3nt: TGCGCCAGCAGCTTAGAGTGGAGCTCCTACAATGAGCAGTTCTTC; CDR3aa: CASSLEWSSYNEQFF
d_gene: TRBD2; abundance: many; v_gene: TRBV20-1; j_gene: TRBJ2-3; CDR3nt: TGCAGTGCTAGTGGCGGGGGTGGCACAGATACGCAGTATTTT; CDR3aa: CSASGGGGTDTQYF
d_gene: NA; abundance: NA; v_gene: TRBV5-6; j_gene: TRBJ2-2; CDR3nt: TGTGCCAGCAGCCAAAAGCTCAGGGTTCTTGACACCGGGGAGCTGTTTTTT; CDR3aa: CASSQKLRVLDTGELFF
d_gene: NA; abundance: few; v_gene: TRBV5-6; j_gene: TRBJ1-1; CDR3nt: TGTGCCAGCAGCTATAGGGGAGGGAACACTGAAGCTTTCTTT; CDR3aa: CASSYRGGNTEAFF
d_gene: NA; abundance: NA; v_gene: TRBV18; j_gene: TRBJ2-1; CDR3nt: TGTGCCAGCTCACCTGCAGGGTGGATGGGGTCCTACAATGAGCAGTTCTTC; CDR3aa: CASSPAGWMGSYNEQFF
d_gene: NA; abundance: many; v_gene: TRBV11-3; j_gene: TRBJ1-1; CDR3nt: TGTGCCAGCAGCTTAGAAACGGGCATGAACACTGAAGCTTTCTTT; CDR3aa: CASSLETGMNTEAFF
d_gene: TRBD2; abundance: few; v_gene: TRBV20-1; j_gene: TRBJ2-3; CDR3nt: TGCAGTGCTAGTAAGGGACTAGGAACAGATACGCAGTATTTT; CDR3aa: CSASKGLGTDTQYF
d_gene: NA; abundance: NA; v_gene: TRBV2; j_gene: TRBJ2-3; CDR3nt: TGTGCCAGCAGTGTGGGAGGGGGGAGTAGTGCAGATACGCAGTATTTT; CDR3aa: CASSVGGGSSADTQYF
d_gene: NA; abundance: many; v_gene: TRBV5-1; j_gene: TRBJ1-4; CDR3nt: TGCGCCAGCAGCGGCGGAGTTAATGAAAAACTGTTTTTT; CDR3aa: CASSGGVNEKLFF
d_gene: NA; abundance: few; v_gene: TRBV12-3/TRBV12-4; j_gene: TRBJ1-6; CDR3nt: TGTGCCAGCAGTCCTCGGGACTATAATTCACCCCTCCACTTT; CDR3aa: CASSPRDYNSPLHF
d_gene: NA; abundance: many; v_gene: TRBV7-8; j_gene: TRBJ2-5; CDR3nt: TGTGCCAGCAGCCCCAGGACAGCTCAGGAGACCCAGTACTTC; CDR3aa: CASSPRTAQETQYF
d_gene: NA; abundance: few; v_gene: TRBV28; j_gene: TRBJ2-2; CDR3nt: TGTGCCAGCATGTCTCGGGCTCTAGGTCCCGGGGAGCTGTTTTTT; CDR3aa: CASMSRALGPGELFF
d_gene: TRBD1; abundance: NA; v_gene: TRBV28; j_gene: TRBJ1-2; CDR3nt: TGTGCCAGCAAGCGACAGGGCCAAGCTTATGGCTACACCTTC; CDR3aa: CASKRQGQAYGYTF
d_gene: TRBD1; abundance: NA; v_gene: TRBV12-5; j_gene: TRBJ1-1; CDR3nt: TGTGCTAGTAGCGCAACAGGGGCTATCACTGAAGCTTTCTTT; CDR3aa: CASSATGAITEAFF
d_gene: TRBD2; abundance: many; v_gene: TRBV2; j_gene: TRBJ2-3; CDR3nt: TGTGCCAGCAGTGAATTCGGGGGGGCAGATACGCAGTATTTT; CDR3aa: CASSEFGGADTQYF
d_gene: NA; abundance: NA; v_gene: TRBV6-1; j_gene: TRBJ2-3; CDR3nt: TGTGCCAGCACAGGAAGAGGCACAGATACGCAGTATTTT; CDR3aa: CASTGRGTDTQYF
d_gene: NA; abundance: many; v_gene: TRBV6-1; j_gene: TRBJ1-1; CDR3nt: TGTGCCAGCATAGGGGGGTCCACGAGGGGTGAAGCTTTCTTT; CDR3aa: CASIGGSTRGEAFF
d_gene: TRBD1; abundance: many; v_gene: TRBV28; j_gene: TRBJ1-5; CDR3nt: TGTGCCACCTTGACAGGGGGCGTTGATCAGCCCCAGCATTTT; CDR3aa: CATLTGGVDQPQHF
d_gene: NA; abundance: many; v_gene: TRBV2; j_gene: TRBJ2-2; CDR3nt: TGTGCCAGCAGTGAGGGACCGCCTATCAGGGAGCTGTTTTTT; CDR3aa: CASSEGPPIRELFF
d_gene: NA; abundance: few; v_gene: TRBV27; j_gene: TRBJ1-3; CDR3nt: TGTGCCAGCAGCTCCTCAAACTCTGGAAACACCATATATTTT; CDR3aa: CASSSSNSGNTIYF
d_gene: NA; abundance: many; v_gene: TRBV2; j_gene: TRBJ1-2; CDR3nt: TGTGCCAGCAGTGAACAGCTCTATGGCTACACCTTC; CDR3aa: CASSEQLYGYTF
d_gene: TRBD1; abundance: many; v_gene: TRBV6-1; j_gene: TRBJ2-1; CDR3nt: TGTGCCAGCAGTGTCGGGACAGGGACAATCTACAATGAGCAGTTCTTC; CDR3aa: CASSVGTGTIYNEQFF
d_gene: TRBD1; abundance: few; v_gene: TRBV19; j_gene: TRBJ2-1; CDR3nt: TGTGCCCGACAAACAGGGGGCTCATACAATGAGCAGTTCTTC; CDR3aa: CARQTGGSYNEQFF
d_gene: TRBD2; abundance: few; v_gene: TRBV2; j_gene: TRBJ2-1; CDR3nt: TGTGCCAGCAGGCGGACTAGCGGGGTCAACAATGAGCAGTTCTTC; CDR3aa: CASRRTSGVNNEQFF
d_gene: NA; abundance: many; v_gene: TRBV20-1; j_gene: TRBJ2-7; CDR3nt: TGCAGTGTTCGGGGGCAGTCATACGAGCAGTACTTC; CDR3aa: CSVRGQSYEQYF
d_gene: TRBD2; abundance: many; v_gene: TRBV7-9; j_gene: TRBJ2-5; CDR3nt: TGTGCCAGCAGCTTAGAAGGCCGCGAGGGACTAGCGGGAGTGCAAGAGACCCAGTACTTC; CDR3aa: CASSLEGREGLAGVQETQYF
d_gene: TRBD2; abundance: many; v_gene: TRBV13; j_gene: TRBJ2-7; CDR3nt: TGTGCCAGCAGCTTGACCGGGACTAGCCCCTACGAGCAGTACTTC; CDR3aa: CASSLTGTSPYEQYF
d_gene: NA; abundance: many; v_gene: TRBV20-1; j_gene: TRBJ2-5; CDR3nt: TGCAGCCATTCTAGCGGAGGGGGAGAGACCCAGTACTTC; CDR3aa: CSHSSGGGETQYF
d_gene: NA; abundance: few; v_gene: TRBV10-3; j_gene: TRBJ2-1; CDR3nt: TGTGCCATCAGTGAGTCAGTTGATGAGCAGTTCTTC; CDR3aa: CAISESVDEQFF
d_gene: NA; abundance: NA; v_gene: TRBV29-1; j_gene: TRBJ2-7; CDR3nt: TGCAGCGTTGGTGAAGGGGACTACGAGCAGTACTTC; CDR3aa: CSVGEGDYEQYF
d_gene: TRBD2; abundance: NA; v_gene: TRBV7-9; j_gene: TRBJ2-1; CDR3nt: TGTGCCAGCAGCTTAGGAAATGGACTAGCTACCTACAATGAGCAGTTCTTC; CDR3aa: CASSLGNGLATYNEQFF
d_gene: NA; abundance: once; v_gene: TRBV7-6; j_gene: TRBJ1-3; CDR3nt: TGTGCCAGCAGCTTACCAACAGGGTCTGGAAACACCATATATTTT; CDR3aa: CASSLPTGSGNTIYF
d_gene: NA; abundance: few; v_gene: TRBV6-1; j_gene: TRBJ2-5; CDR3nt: TGTGCCAGCAGAGGATCCCAGGGTGGGGGGGAGACCCAGTACTTC; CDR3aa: CASRGSQGGGETQYF
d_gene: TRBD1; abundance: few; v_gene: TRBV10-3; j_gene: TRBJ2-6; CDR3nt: TGTGCCATCAGTGAGTCGACGTGGGGCAGGGGGCCTGGGGCCAACGTCCTGACTTTC; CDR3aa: CAISESTWGRGPGANVLTF
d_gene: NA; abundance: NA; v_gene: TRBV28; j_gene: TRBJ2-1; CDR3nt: TGTGCCAGCAGTTTTGGGGGAGTGTACAATGAGCAGTTCTTC; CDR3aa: CASSFGGVYNEQFF
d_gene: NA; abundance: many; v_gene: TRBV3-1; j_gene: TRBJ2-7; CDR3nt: TGTGCCAGCAGCCAAACGGATAGCTCCTACGAGCAGTACTTC; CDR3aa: CASSQTDSSYEQYF
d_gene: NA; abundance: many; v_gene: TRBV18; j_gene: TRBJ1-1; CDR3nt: TGTGCCAGCTCACCATCTCAGGGTAAGGAGGGAGCTTTCTTT; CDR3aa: CASSPSQGKEGAFF